These T cell receptor beta chains were read from a single sample in a study of T cells in Graves' hyperthyroidism and ophthalmopathy. Using its own MiXCR run on the multiplex PCR reads, TCRdb lists one record per CDR3 protein. Of some 440,000 distinct CDR3 sequences in the sample, 15% to 19% were seen once. Sequenced: blood. These receptors originate from a woman aged 18-29 years with Graves' hyperthyroidism. The conserved cysteine and the conserved F or W are not part of the CDR3 here.

TRBV7-9	TRBJ2-1	ASRPKIRLGNEQF
TRBV4-3	TRBJ2-7	ASSSRVTYEQY
TRBV20-1	TRBJ2-7	SARSPGLAGGPYEQY
TRBV27	TRBJ1-3	ASSFGSGSGNTIY
TRBV5-1	TRBJ2-1	ASSLRGYNEQF
TRBV20-1	TRBJ1-5	SAMNREGQGPQH
TRBV7-8	TRBJ1-4	ASSLSGTFNEKLF
TRBV6-1	TRBJ2-7	ASSYRGIGSSYEQY
TRBV24-1	TRBJ2-5	ATARGPGGTQY
TRBV10-2	TRBJ1-3	ASLQRSGNTIY
TRBV4-1	TRBJ1-5	ASSRTGLRGPQH
TRBV4-3	TRBJ1-4	ASSQDVGSITEKLF
TRBV6-2/TRBV6-3	TRBJ2-5	ASSRGGIPFGETQY
TRBV29-1	TRBJ2-5	SFAGRVRGTQY
TRBV20-1	TRBJ1-5	SARFLTSNQPQH
TRBV5-1	TRBJ1-4	ASRLRVANEKLF
TRBV12-3/TRBV12-4	TRBJ1-6	ASTMDGFSNSPLH
TRBV20-1	TRBJ2-7	SALRRSSYEQY
TRBV28	TRBJ2-6	ASDGGPGGANVLT
TRBV5-1	TRBJ2-4	ASSGGQALAKNIQY
TRBV9	TRBJ2-1	ASSVEAGGPRSYNEQF
TRBV28	TRBJ2-7	ASSDRQDKEY
TRBV5-5	TRBJ2-3	ASSNKGTDTQY
TRBV11-2	TRBJ2-3	ASSLAFRGSTDTQY
TRBV20-1	TRBJ2-1	SASFDGYNEQF
TRBV28	TRBJ2-7	ASSGATSGYSYEQY
TRBV6-5	TRBJ2-1	ASSLYRVSSYDEQF
TRBV5-1	TRBJ2-3	ASSYRAGGTDTQY